What follows are 27 T cell receptor beta chains derived from one specimen sequenced in a study of T cells in localized non-small cell lung cancer. Repertoires were generated with immunoSEQ multiplex PCR, while TCRdb's copy carries only in-frame clones and drops some. This sample has some 14,000 clones, with roughly 87% found just once. The source was peripheral blood mononuclear cells, collected before any cancer treatment. These TCRs come from a man aged 40 to 70 with stage III lung adenocarcinoma.

This clone appeared a single time. This chain uses TRBV7-8 with TRBJ2-7; 11 positions agree with TRBD2. The CDR3 loop spans 19 amino acids. V lost 9 bases and J lost 2; bases outside the gene matches: 21. Per germline, CDR1 SGHVS and CDR2 FQNEAQ. CDR3 sequence (DNA): TGTGCCAGTGTTCCATCGGGACAGGGATTAGCGGGAGGGACCTACGAGCAGTACTTC. Protein product: CASVPSGQGLAGGTYEQYF.

The V and J genes are TRBV6-1 and TRBJ2-7, with D possibly matching TRBD1 (6 bases). CDR1 is MNHNS, CDR2 SASEGT, per germline. The CDR3 covers 14 residues. The V end lost 4 bases, the J end lost 3 bases, and 13 bases lay between the germline ends. The CDR3 nucleotides read TGTGCCAGCAGTGTAGGGACACCAGTCTACGAGCAGTACTTC. It translates to CASSVGTPVYEQYF.

This chain joins TRBV10-3 and TRBJ2-1, with TRBD2 matching 8 bases. From germline, CDR1 is ENHRY and CDR2 SYGVKD. V lost 4 bases, J lost 5 bases, and 10 bases stayed unmatched. This CDR3 comprises 16 residues. CDR3 protein: CAISGGLLAANNEQFF. For the CDR3, the DNA is TGTGCCATCAGTGGTGGACTACTAGCGGCCAACAATGAGCAGTTCTTC.

The CDR3 DNA follows: TGCGCCAGCAGCCTGGACAGTCCCCTCTATGGCTACACCTTC. Translation: CASSLDSPLYGYTF. The chain recombines TRBV5-1 with TRBJ1-2; possibly TRBD1 for D (6 bases). The germline V and J ends were trimmed by 4 bases and 4 bases, with 14 bases remaining between them. Germline lookup yields CDR1 SGHRS and CDR2 YFSETQ. The CDR3 runs 14 residues. The full variable domain, with the rest looked up from reference TRBV5-1 and TRBJ1-2, is KAGVTQTPRYLIKTRGQQVTLSCSPISGHRSVSWYQQTPGQGLQFLFEYFSETQRNKGNFPGRFSGRQFSNSRSEMNVSTLELGDSALYLCASSLDSPLYGYTFGSGTRLTVV.

Notes on this clone: At one of its ends the junction is not consistent with the germline gene, which may arise from a read error. The chain has TRBV9 and TRBJ2-7; 11 bases agree with TRBD2. The CDR3 is 14 amino acids. Germline V CDR1 and CDR2: SGDLS, YYNGEE. The DNA for the CDR3 is TGTGCCAGCAGCCCCGGGACTAGCGGCTACGAGCAGTGCTTC. It is translated as CASSPGTSGYEQCF.

The chain links TRBV13 to TRBJ1-1; possible D gene TRBD1, 5 bases. Germline-derived CDR1 and CDR2 are PRHDT and FYEKMQ (reference sequence). The CDR3 contains 13 residues. V gave up 5 bases and J gave up 7 bases, with 14 bases separating them. In nucleotides, the CDR3 is TGTGCCAGCAGCCCGTGGGGGAACGGTGAAGCTTTCTTT. Its protein product is CASSPWGNGEAFF. Variable domain in full (rest from reference TRBV13 and TRBJ1-1): AAGVIQSPRHLIKEKRETATLKCYPIPRHDTVYWYQQGPGQDPQFLISFYEKMQSDKGSIPDRFSAQQFSDYHSELNMSSLELGDSALYFCASSPWGNGEAFFGQGTRLTVV.

This clone was counted between two and nine times. The CDR3 is CASSPWGGASEKLFF. DNA for the CDR3: TGTGCCAGCAGCCCGTGGGGAGGGGCGAGCGAAAAACTGTTTTTT. The genes are TRBV5-6 and TRBJ1-4; D may be TRBD1 (5 bases). V was trimmed by 4 bases and J by 8 bases, leaving 18 bases between them. Looked up from germline, CDR1 is SGHDT and CDR2 is YYEEEE. The CDR3 consists of 15 residues.

This clone was picked up one time. The chain recombines TRBV5-6 with TRBJ2-7; 10 positions match TRBD2. V was clipped by 5 bases and J by 5 bases; unmatched bases: 7. Germline assignment: CDR1 SGHDT and CDR2 YYEEEE. CDR3 length: 14 residues. CDR3 sequence reads: CASSLLAGSNEQYF. The CDR3 bases are TGTGCCAGCAGTCTACTAGCGGGGTCCAACGAGCAGTACTTC.

This clone qualifies as medium-sized. This chain joins TRBV6-1 and TRBJ1-5; perhaps TRBD1 as D (6 bases). This CDR3 contains 13 residues. Trimming left V 4 bases short and J 6 bases short, with 10 bases between. Germline loops: CDR1 MNHNS, CDR2 SASEGT. The chain's CDR3 is CASSAGEAQPQHF. The CDR3 DNA is TGTGCCAGCAGTGCAGGGGAGGCTCAGCCCCAGCATTTT.

The V gene is TRBV28, the J gene TRBJ1-2, with TRBD1 identical over 7 bases. V gave up 6 bases and J gave up 2 bases; unmatched junction bases: 12. Germline V gene data show CDR1 as MDHEN and CDR2 as SYDVKM. The CDR3 spans 16 residues. The CDR3 nucleotides read TGTGCCAGCAGCTCCGGGACAGTCCTTTTCAACTATGGCTACACCTTC. This translates into CASSSGTVLFNYGYTF.

The chain is built from TRBV30 and TRBJ2-5; TRBD2 matches 11 bases. Trimming took 0 bases from V and 5 from J; bases not matched to a gene: 5. The germline CDR1 and CDR2 sequences are GTSNPN and SVGIG (reference sequence). The CDR3 is 15 amino acids. CDR3 sequence: CAWSVSGRGRETQYF. Here the CDR3 DNA reads TGTGCCTGGAGTGTTAGCGGGAGGGGCCGGGAGACCCAGTACTTC.

This chain connects TRBV6-4 to TRBJ1-1; D might be TRBD1 (6 bases). The CDR3 contains 14 residues. V shed 0 bases and J shed 5 bases, with 10 bases lying between them. Germline V lookup: CDR1 MRHNA, CDR2 SNTAGT. The CDR3, as DNA: TGTGCCAGCAGTGACTCCTCCAGGGGAACTGAAGCTTTCTTT. The encoded protein is CASSDSSRGTEAFF.

The genes are TRBV15 and TRBJ2-5; perhaps TRBD2 as D (6 bases). Germline V lookup: CDR1 LNHNV, CDR2 YYDKDF (reference sequence). This CDR3 contains 16 residues. The V and J ends lost 6 bases and 1 base respectively, with 18 bases between them. Written as DNA, the CDR3 is TGTGCCACCAGGGCCACTAGCAGTTGGTCCCAAGAGACCCAGTACTTC. Translation: CATRATSSWSQETQYF.

Judged by abundance, this clone is large. The genes are TRBV28 and TRBJ1-4; D perhaps matches TRBD1 (5 bases). CDR1 MDHEN and CDR2 SYDVKM come from the germline V gene. V shed 2 bases and J shed 7 bases, with 11 bases lying between them. The CDR3 sequence is 14 residues long. This chain's CDR3 is CASSLRDWGEKLFF. DNA of the CDR3: TGTGCCAGCAGTTTAAGGGACTGGGGTGAAAAACTGTTTTTT.

This clone appeared once. The J gene is TRBJ2-2, the V gene TRBV6-5, with 10 bases that match TRBD1. This CDR3 region has 16 residues. After removal of 0 bases from V and 7 bases from J, the junction contained 5 bases not matched to a gene. CDR1 and CDR2 from the germline V gene are MNHEY and SVGAGI. This chain's CDR3 is CASSYSTGGAGGELFF. The CDR3 DNA is TGTGCCAGCAGTTACTCGACAGGGGGCGCGGGCGGGGAGCTGTTTTTT.

The sample holds one count of this clone. The rearrangement joins TRBV7-2 to TRBJ2-2; the D is unclear. The CDR3 totals 16 residues. Trimming left V 1 base short and J 8 bases short, with 17 bases between. Germline V CDR1 and CDR2: SGHTA, FQGNSA. The CDR3 region has the DNA TGTGCCAGCAGCTTAGTACCGGTCGTTCGATCGGGGGAGCTGTTTTTT. Encoded protein: CASSLVPVVRSGELFF.

V usage is TRBV5-1 and J usage is TRBJ2-6, with a weak D call TRBD1 (5 bases). This CDR3 region has 19 residues. Germline V gives CDR1 SGHRS, CDR2 YFSETQ. Trimming took off 3 bases at V and 4 bases at J, with 23 bases between the two ends. CDR3 in DNA: TGCGCCAGCAGCTCCCTCACTCTCATGCAGGGCACCGGGGCCAACGTCCTGACTTTC. This gives the protein CASSSLTLMQGTGANVLTF.

This rearrangement joins TRBV5-1 to TRBJ2-7; 10 bases align to TRBD2. In germline, CDR1 is SGHRS, CDR2 YFSETQ. The J segment lost 7 bases and the V segment lost 5 bases, leaving 6 bases of the junction unmatched. This CDR3 has 13 residues. Here the CDR3 reads CASRLAGAGEQYF. CDR3 sequence (DNA): TGCGCCAGCAGGCTAGCGGGAGCAGGGGAGCAGTACTTC.

The CDR3 region is CSAEPTYGYTF. The CDR3 DNA reads TGCAGTGCCGAACCCACTTATGGCTACACCTTC. This rearrangement joins TRBV20-1 to TRBJ1-2, with D unclear. Trimming stripped 6 bases from V and 5 bases from J, with 10 bases between. Germline CDR1 reads DFQATT; CDR2 reads SNEGSKA (reference sequence). CDR3 size: 11 residues.

The chain couples TRBV11-2 to TRBJ2-5; unclear D gene. The J call may not be correct, given that the DNA end is closer to TRBJ2-7. The CDR3 has 15 amino acids. The V gene's germline CDR1 is SGHAT and CDR2 FQNNGV. CDR3 in DNA: TGTGCCAGCAGCTTAGCACCCCCGGCTATCTACGAGCAGTACTTC. Amino acids: CASSLAPPAIYEQYF.

The chain combines TRBV28 with TRBJ2-1, with D tentatively TRBD2 (5 bases). The CDR3 totals 15 residues. Trimming took 7 bases from V and 0 from J, leaving 13 bases between them. Looked up from germline, CDR1 is MDHEN and CDR2 is SYDVKM. The CDR3 region has the DNA TGTGCCAGCACAGGCGGGCATAGCTCCTACAATGAGCAGTTCTTC. The encoded protein is CASTGGHSSYNEQFF. Together with reference TRBV28 and TRBJ2-1, the CDR3 gives the full variable domain: DVKVTQSSRYLVKRTGEKVFLECVQDMDHENMFWYRQDPGLGLRLIYFSYDVKMKEKGDIPEGYSVSREKKERFSLILESASTNQTSMYLCASTGGHSSYNEQFFGPGTRLTVL.

CDR3 loop: CASSFRGAYSETQYF. In DNA form, the CDR3 reads TGCGCCAGCAGCTTCAGGGGCGCCTATTCCGAGACCCAGTACTTC. The chain combines TRBV5-1 with TRBJ2-5; maybe TRBD1 (6 bases). V gave up 2 bases and J gave up 5 bases, with 16 bases separating them. CDR1 SGHRS and CDR2 YFSETQ come from the germline V gene. The CDR3 spans 15 residues.

The V and J genes are TRBV5-6 and TRBJ2-6; 9 bases map to TRBD1. The germline V gene encodes CDR1 SGHDT and CDR2 YYEEEE. CDR3 length equals 15 residues. V lost 8 bases to trimming and J lost 3 bases; unmatched junction nucleotides: 6. The CDR3 region has the DNA TGTGCCAGTACAGGGGGCGCGTTTGGGGCCAACGTCCTGACTTTC. It specifies CASTGGAFGANVLTF.

CDR3 residues: CASSSKTGGLVQETQYF. CDR3 nucleotides: TGTGCCAGCAGCTCGAAGACAGGGGGCTTAGTTCAAGAGACCCAGTACTTC. V gene TRBV7-9 combines with J gene TRBJ2-5, with 10 bases identical to TRBD1. The CDR3 loop spans 17 amino acids. J was trimmed by 2 bases and V by 4 bases; bases with no gene match: 10. The germline CDR1 and CDR2 sequences are SEHNR and FQNEAQ (reference sequence). Complete variable domain (other parts from reference TRBV7-9 and TRBJ2-5): DTGVSQNPRHKITKRGQNVTFRCDPISEHNRLYWYRQTLGQGPEFLTYFQNEAQLEKSRLLSDRFSAERPKGSFSTLEIQRTEQGDSAMYLCASSSKTGGLVQETQYFGPGTRLLVL.

The rearrangement uses TRBV7-9 and TRBJ1-5, with D unresolved. The CDR3 runs to 17 residues. V was shortened by 1 base and J by 1 base, with 14 bases between the two germline ends. Germline-derived CDR1 and CDR2 are SEHNR and FQNEAQ (reference sequence). CDR3 sequence (DNA): TGTGCCAGCAGCTTAGTGGTCCAGACCAGGAGCAATCAGCCCCAGCATTTT. This sequence encodes CASSLVVQTRSNQPQHF.

The chain combines TRBV6-5 with TRBJ1-2; D is possibly TRBD1 (5 bases). Between the trimmed V and J ends, which lost 0 bases and 4 bases, there was a span of 15 bases. Germline V gene sequence: CDR1 MNHEY, CDR2 SVGAGI. The CDR3 contains 16 residues. The CDR3 region has the DNA TGTGCCAGCAGTTACTCGACAGCTTACAAGGTCTATGGCTACACCTTC. Translated, it gives CASSYSTAYKVYGYTF.

The V gene is TRBV28, the J gene TRBJ1-5, with D hard to call. Germline CDR1 is MDHEN and CDR2 is SYDVKM. This CDR3 comprises 15 residues. V was pared by 2 bases and J by 4 bases, with 12 bases between. CDR3 sequence reads: CASSLVAGGNQPQHF. The CDR3 region has the DNA TGTGCCAGCAGTTTAGTAGCTGGAGGGAATCAGCCCCAGCATTTT.